The entry that follows covers one T cell receptor (beta chain) sequence. Its target is not known. Germline V CDR1 and CDR2: MDHEN, SYDVKM. The V and J ends lost 6 bases and 5 bases, in that order; junction bases with no gene match: 6. The CDR3 extends over 14 amino acids. This record comes from a study of T-cell memory formation after mild COVID-19. Study-level background: Each donor largely had its own TCR clusters.

Study-wide points: Day 15 to 85 contracting clones showed balanced CD4/CD8; later expanders leaned CD4+. Among CD4+ contracting clones, most were CM and EM, and CD8+ ones EMRA. The appearance of some responding clones in pre-infection memory suggested that cross-reactive memory joined.

TCRdb called the 5' RACE reads again in MiXCR, with one record for every CDR3 protein. This table holds some 64,000 distinct CDR3 sequences, approximately 9% found once. The chain employs TRBV28 and TRBJ2-5, with 10 bases matching TRBD1. Sequencing was carried out using PBMCs or a T cell subset sorted from them (not recorded which). The sequence derives from a man younger than 35 who had mild COVID-19 (a few samples of this study predate the infection). Cell type and time point are not known. CDR3 nucleotide sequence: TGTGCCAGCAGGCGGACAGGGGGTGGTGAGACCCAGTACTTC. It codes for CASRRTGGGETQYF.